This is a list of T cell receptor beta chains from one sample in a study of blood T cell repertoires in COVID-19. Clones were sequenced by immunoSEQ multiplex PCR, and TCRdb holds only the in-frame ones, with some missing. The sample yields approximately 330,000 clones, roughly 90% seen once. Sequencing input: peripheral blood. The source of these receptors is a man aged 25 to 40 with COVID-19, enrolled during active disease. Both conserved end residues are part of each CDR3. A D gene is named only where the DNA matches it firmly. The size of a clone is reported for some rows only, either as once, few or many, or as a class for expanded clones.

V gene	J gene	D gene	clone size	CDR3 DNA	CDR3 protein
TRBV28	TRBJ2-5	TRBD2	NA	TGTGCCAGCAGTTTAAGTGCGGGAGATATGGAGACCCAGTACTTC	CASSLSAGDMETQYF
TRBV28	TRBJ1-1	NA	NA	TGTGCCAGCACTTATTACGCGAGGGCGAACACTGAAGCTTTCTTT	CASTYYARANTEAFF
TRBV20-1	TRBJ1-2	TRBD1	NA	TGCAGTGCTAGTGTGGGACAGGGTTACTATGGCTACACCTTC	CSASVGQGYYGYTF
TRBV28	TRBJ2-7	TRBD1	NA	TGTGCCAGCAGCCCCCCCCTCTGGACAGGGGCCAGCTCCTACGAGCAGTACTTC	CASSPPLWTGASSYEQYF
TRBV25-1	TRBJ2-3	NA	NA	TGTGCCAGCAGTGAATATGGAAACCGGGGCACAGATACGCAGTATTTT	CASSEYGNRGTDTQYF
TRBV27	TRBJ2-3	TRBD2	NA	TGTGCCAGCAGGACGATAGCGGGGGGGCAAGATACGCAGTATTTT	CASRTIAGGQDTQYF
TRBV2	TRBJ2-2	TRBD2	NA	TGTGCCAGAGGGGACTACCGCACCGGGGAGCTGTTTTTT	CARGDYRTGELFF
TRBV6-2/TRBV6-3	TRBJ1-5	NA	once	TGTGCCAGCAGTTACGGACAGTTCAATCAGCCCCAGCATTTT	CASSYGQFNQPQHF
TRBV7-9	TRBJ2-1	TRBD1	NA	TGTGCCAGCAGCTTAGGGCAGGGGGAGTTGTTCTTC	CASSLGQGELFF
TRBV2	TRBJ2-3	NA	NA	TGTGCCAGCCTGTACCAGGGGTGGGATACGCAGTATTTT	CASLYQGWDTQYF
TRBV18	TRBJ2-5	TRBD2	few	TGTGCCAGCTCACCGCCTAGCGGACAAGAGACCCAGTACTTC	CASSPPSGQETQYF
TRBV14	TRBJ2-5	TRBD2	NA	TGTGCCAGCAGCCAAGAAGCTAGCGGGGGCGGGACCCAGTACTTC	CASSQEASGGGTQYF
TRBV12-3/TRBV12-4	TRBJ2-7	NA	NA	TGTGCCAGCAGTCAACAGAATAGCTACGAGCAGTACTTC	CASSQQNSYEQYF
TRBV19	TRBJ2-2	TRBD2	NA	TGTGCCAGTAGTATTGGATGGGGGGGCACCGGGGAGCTGTTTTTT	CASSIGWGGTGELFF
TRBV2	TRBJ2-3	NA	once	TGTGCCAGCGGGGCAGGCAGCACAGATACGCAGTATTTT	CASGAGSTDTQYF
TRBV18	TRBJ2-7	NA	NA	TGTGCCAGCTCACTACAGGGACGGCGTGCCGAGCAGTACTTC	CASSLQGRRAEQYF
TRBV7-2	TRBJ1-3	NA	NA	TGTGCCAGCAGTAAGTTTCAATCGGACACCATATATTTT	CASSKFQSDTIYF
TRBV18	TRBJ2-1	NA	NA	TGTGCCAGCTCACCTTTGCGGAACGGGAATGAGCAGTTCTTC	CASSPLRNGNEQFF
TRBV15	TRBJ2-7	NA	NA	TGTGCCACCAGCAGGGGAGATAGTGCCTCCTACGAGCAGTACTTC	CATSRGDSASYEQYF
TRBV29-1	TRBJ1-2	NA	NA	TGCAGCGTTGATTCTGTGACAGGAGTCTATGGCTACACCTTC	CSVDSVTGVYGYTF